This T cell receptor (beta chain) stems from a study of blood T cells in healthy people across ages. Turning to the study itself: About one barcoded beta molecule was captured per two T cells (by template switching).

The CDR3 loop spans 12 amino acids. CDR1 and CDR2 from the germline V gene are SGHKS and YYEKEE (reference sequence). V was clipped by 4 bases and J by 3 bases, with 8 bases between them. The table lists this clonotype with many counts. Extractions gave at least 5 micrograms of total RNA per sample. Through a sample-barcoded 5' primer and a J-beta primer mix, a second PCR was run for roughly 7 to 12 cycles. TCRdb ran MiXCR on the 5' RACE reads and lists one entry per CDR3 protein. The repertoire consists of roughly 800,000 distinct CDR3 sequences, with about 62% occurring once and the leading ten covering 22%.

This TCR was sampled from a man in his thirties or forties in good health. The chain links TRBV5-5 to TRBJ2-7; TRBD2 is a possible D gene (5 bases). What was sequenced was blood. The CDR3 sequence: CASSRGGYEQYF. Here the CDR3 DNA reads TGTGCCAGCAGCCGGGGTGGCTACGAGCAGTACTTC.